This T cell receptor (beta chain) was observed in a study of T cell repertoires in cytomegalovirus infection. This clonotype came up a few times. The antigen is unknown. TCRdb reanalysed the reads using MiXCR and keeps one entry per CDR3 protein. The table has about 240,000 distinct CDR3 sequences, approximately 13% seen once. Overall study results and limits: Cumulated frequencies of public TCR beta families served to identify carriers of CMV plus the relevant HLA.

The CDR3 extends over 14 amino acids. Between the trimmed V and J ends, which lost 2 bases and 9 bases, there was a span of 16 bases. The V gene's germline CDR1 is KGHDR and CDR2 SFDVKD. The chain links TRBV24-1 to TRBJ2-7; tentative D call: TRBD1 (6 bases). Sequenced material: PBMCs. The TCR comes from a human donor in good health (CMV status not recorded). Some clones in this sample may be carry-over from other donors' samples. The CDR3 loop reads CATSDSTGYRGQYF. In DNA, the CDR3 is TGTGCCACCAGTGATTCTACAGGGTATCGGGGGCAGTACTTC.